The 14 T cell receptor beta chains below all came from one sample that was sequenced in a study of molecular identifiers for immune sequencing clone quantification. One entry per CDR3 protein, called by TCRdb with MiXCR from the PCR reads. Of more than 550,000 distinct CDR3 sequences listed, 25% are singletons. Sequencing input: naive CD8+ T cells from blood, with Jurkat cell RNA spiked in. The subset is: FACS-sorted CD8+CD4-CCR7+CD45RA+ naive T cells. Source of these receptors: a human donor in good health. Some libraries in this study had Jurkat cell RNA spiked in.

J is TRBJ2-3 and V is TRBV9, with 10 nucleotides matching TRBD2. In germline, CDR1 is SGDLS, CDR2 YYNGEE. V lost 0 bases and J lost 2; bases outside the gene matches: 6. The CDR3 has 17 residues. CDR3 protein: CASSVVGLAPSTDTQYF. DNA for the CDR3: TGTGCCAGCAGCGTAGTGGGACTAGCGCCTTCCACAGATACGCAGTATTTT. Full variable domain (remainder filled in from reference TRBV9 and TRBJ2-3): DSGVTQTPKHLITATGQRVTLRCSPRSGDLSVYWYQQSLDQGLQFLIQYYNGEERAKGNILERFSAQQFPDLHSELNLSSLELGDSALYFCASSVVGLAPSTDTQYFGPGTRLTVL.

This clonotype has a count of ten or more. The chain's CDR3 is CSALKSQGPESSSPLHF. CDR3 DNA sequence: TGCAGTGCTCTCAAATCTCAGGGCCCCGAATCAAGCTCACCCCTCCACTTT. V and J are TRBV20-1 and TRBJ1-6, with D possibly TRBD1 on 5 matching bases. The CDR3 has 17 residues. Per germline, CDR1 DFQATT and CDR2 SNEGSKA (reference sequence). Trimming took 5 bases from V and 10 from J, leaving 27 bases between them.

This clonotype was counted a single time. This may arise from a read error, as a much more abundant clone is one base away. The chain employs TRBV29-1 and TRBJ2-1; TRBD2 matches at 11 bases. Trimming at V came to 5 bases and at J to 8 bases, leaving 11 bases not matched to a gene. This CDR3 is built from 15 residues. CDR1 is SQVTM, CDR2 ANQGSEA, per germline. This CDR3 is CSVYVTSGIIDEQFF. In DNA form, the CDR3 reads TGCAGCGTTTATGTGACTAGCGGGATAATTGATGAGCAGTTCTTC.

The chain is built from TRBV28 and TRBJ2-2; tentatively, D is TRBD2 (5 bases). CDR1 is MDHEN and CDR2 is SYDVKM in the germline V gene. V was trimmed by 8 bases and J by 6 bases, leaving 19 bases between them. The CDR3 has 15 residues. CDR3 in DNA: TGTGCCAGCCAAGGACTCTTCCTTATGGCCGGGGAGCTGTTTTTT. It codes for CASQGLFLMAGELFF. Variable domain in full (rest from reference TRBV28 and TRBJ2-2): DVKVTQSSRYLVKRTGEKVFLECVQDMDHENMFWYRQDPGLGLRLIYFSYDVKMKEKGDIPEGYSVSREKKERFSLILESASTNQTSMYLCASQGLFLMAGELFFGEGSRLTVL.

This clonotype was recorded a few times. V gene TRBV30 combines with J gene TRBJ2-7; 8 positions agree with TRBD2. Germline lookup yields CDR1 GTSNPN and CDR2 SVGIG (reference sequence). Germline trimming cut 7 bases from V and 4 bases from J; bases unmatched to any gene: 6. This CDR3 has 12 residues. The CDR3 DNA sequence: TGTGCCTCCCAGGGACTAGGGTACGAGCAGTACTTC. It translates to CASQGLGYEQYF.

In its sample, this clonotype was seen many times. The V gene is TRBV29-1, the J gene TRBJ1-1; tentative D call: TRBD1 (6 bases). V lost 0 bases and J 1 base, leaving 9 bases between the germline ends. The CDR3 contains 14 residues. The germline V gene has CDR1 SQVTM and CDR2 ANQGSEA. CDR3 loop: CSVEEWGQNTEAFF. CDR3 sequence (DNA): TGCAGCGTTGAAGAATGGGGACAGAACACTGAAGCTTTCTTT.

This chain uses TRBV7-9 with TRBJ2-2; D could derive from TRBD1 or TRBD2 (6 bases each). V gave up 5 bases and J gave up 1 base, with 32 bases separating them. CDR3 length: 22 residues. Germline V lookup: CDR1 SEHNR, CDR2 FQNEAQ (reference sequence). CDR3 nucleotide sequence: TGTGCCAGCAGCCTCGACCTGGCGGGCACCCCACAGGGAGGCGGGAACACCGGGGAGCTGTTTTTT. Its translation: CASSLDLAGTPQGGGNTGELFF.

This clonotype was observed many times. The rearrangement joins TRBV6-5 to TRBJ2-3; 7 bases line up with TRBD1. The CDR3 is made up of 14 amino acids. J lost 3 bases, V lost 6 bases, and 6 bases had no gene match. Germline-derived CDR1 and CDR2 are MNHEY and SVGAGI. CDR3 bases: TGTGCCAGCAGACTCCGGACAGGAACAGATACGCAGTATTTT. It encodes CASRLRTGTDTQYF.

The V call is TRBV5-3, the J call TRBJ2-4, with 8 bases lining up with TRBD1. TRBV5-3 is flagged as an ORF with uncertain function. This CDR3 comprises 13 residues. V was clipped by 2 bases and J by 12 bases; unmatched bases: 7. CDR3 bases: TGTGCCAGAAGCTTTGACAGGGGTGAGGGTCAGTACTTC. It specifies CARSFDRGEGQYF.

This clonotype was recorded many times. This chain uses TRBV5-1 with TRBJ1-1; 7 nucleotides line up with TRBD1. Germline V gene data show CDR1 as SGHRS and CDR2 as YFSETQ. V trimming: 6 bases; J trimming: 2 bases; junction bases outside the gene matches: 13. The CDR3 loop spans 16 amino acids. CDR3 nucleotide sequence: TGCGCCAGCATACTCTCCCCCGGGACAGATAACACTGAAGCTTTCTTT. This codes for CASILSPGTDNTEAFF.

The chain carries TRBV4-3 and TRBJ2-7; the D is unclear. V was clipped by 0 bases and J by 7 bases, with 10 bases between them. This CDR3 has 13 residues. In germline, CDR1 is LGHNA, CDR2 YSLEER. This CDR3 is CASSQDTIREQYF. CDR3 coding DNA: TGCGCCAGCAGCCAAGATACGATTCGGGAGCAGTACTTC.

Notes on this clonotype: Possible read error: a much larger clone is one base away. The CDR3 does not close with the conserved phenylalanine or tryptophan, likely indicating a read error. V gene TRBV2 combines with J gene TRBJ2-5; tentative D call: TRBD2 (5 bases). The CDR3 runs 13 residues. CDR1 is SNHLY, CDR2 FYNNEI, per germline. V gave up 6 bases and J gave up 1 base, with 9 bases separating them. Written as DNA, the CDR3 is TGTGCCAGCAGGACTAACGCCCAAGAGACCCAGTACTAC. Residues: CASRTNAQETQYY.

Concerning this clonotype itself: A much larger clone lies one base from this, so it may be a read error. The rearrangement joins TRBV20-1 to TRBJ1-1, with D perhaps matching TRBD1 (6 bases). Trimming cost V 5 bases and J 2 bases, with 12 bases left between them. The CDR3 spans 13 residues. Germline values: CDR1 DFQATT, CDR2 SNEGSKA (reference sequence). As DNA, the CDR3 is TGCAGTGCTCCCGGGACAATTAACACTGAAGCTTTCTTT. The encoded protein is CSAPGTINTEAFF.

This clonotype was seen only a few times. The rearrangement uses TRBV5-4 and TRBJ1-1; the D is unclear. This CDR3 region has 15 residues. Germline V gene lookup returns CDR1 SGHNT and CDR2 YYREEE (reference sequence). Trimming took 0 bases from V and 4 from J, leaving 13 bases between them. DNA of the CDR3: TGTGCCAGCAGCTTGGACCGTCAATTTGTCACTGAAGCTTTCTTT. It yields the protein CASSLDRQFVTEAFF.